This T cell receptor (beta chain) was sequenced in a study of T cells in Graves' hyperthyroidism and ophthalmopathy. Study results and limitations: Ophthalmopathy could be told apart from stable hyperthyroidism with a 13 V-J model.

Authors of the study amplified TCR beta CDR3 regions from RNA transcripts. HTBI primers drove first-round RT-PCR of the TCR CDR3. TCRdb ran MiXCR on the multiplex PCR reads and lists one entry per CDR3 protein. Of a few hundred thousand distinct CDR3 sequences in the sample, 46% were seen once. For Graves' hyperthyroidism to be stable, ophthalmopathy could not progress within 18 months. This clonotype has at least ten counts. The antigen is unknown. The CDR3 sequence is 15 residues long. Trimming cost V 2 bases and J 0 bases, with 10 bases left between them. The germline CDR1 and CDR2 sequences are SGHTA and FQGNSA.

Sample: peripheral blood or thyroid tissue (not recorded which). This TCR was sampled from a woman younger than 35 with Graves' hyperthyroidism. This chain uses TRBV7-2 with TRBJ1-2; D is ambiguous. The CDR3 region is CASSLSDISNYGYTF. DNA for the CDR3: TGTGCCAGCAGCTTAAGCGACATTTCTAACTATGGCTACACCTTC.